A single sample gave rise to the 29 T cell receptor beta chains below, sequenced in a study of shared clonotypes between healthy human individuals. Positive CCR7 selection of CD45RO-negative cells yielded the naive CD8 cells, and terminally differentiated effector memory CD45RA+ cells were excluded. The method was immunoSEQ multiplex PCR; TCRdb's version includes in-frame clones alone and lacks a portion of them. The sample records approximately 740,000 clones, about 91% being singletons. The sequenced sample consisted of naive CD8+ T cells sorted from blood. These receptors were collected from a man aged 30-40 years in good health.

This chain joins TRBV7-8 and TRBJ2-1, with D possibly matching TRBD1 (6 bases). Trimming left V 5 bases short and J 3 bases short, with 14 bases between. There are 15 residues in the CDR3. The germline CDR1 and CDR2 sequences are SGHVS and FQNEAQ. The CDR3 nucleotides read TGTGCCAGCAGCACAACAGGGACGCACTACAATGAGCAGTTCTTC. Protein sequence: CASSTTGTHYNEQFF.

CDR3: CASSPKIWVGQGQPRYGYTF. The DNA of the CDR3 is TGTGCCAGCAGTCCTAAAATTTGGGTCGGACAGGGCCAACCTCGTTATGGCTACACCTTC. The chain has TRBV21-1 and TRBJ1-2; no DNA check was done on the table's D call, TRBD1. TRBV21-1 is a known pseudogene. The CDR3 has 20 residues.

The chain combines TRBV23-1 with TRBJ1-1, with D possibly being TRBD1 (5 bases). TRBV23-1 is reported as an ORF; its role is uncertain. V lost 2 bases and J lost 3, with 13 bases in between. This CDR3 has 15 residues. The CDR3 region is CASSQPPLRDTEAFF. The CDR3 DNA reads as TGCGCCAGCAGTCAACCCCCTCTCAGGGACACTGAAGCTTTCTTT.

The chain recombines TRBV19 with TRBJ2-7; 7 bases align to TRBD1. Trimming at V came to 6 bases and at J to 2 bases, leaving 10 bases not matched to a gene. This CDR3 is 15 amino acids long. CDR1 LNHDA and CDR2 SQIVND come from the germline V gene (reference sequence). CDR3 amino acids: CASSPMGTATYEQYF. CDR3 nucleotide sequence: TGTGCCAGTAGCCCCATGGGGACAGCCACCTACGAGCAGTACTTC.

This chain uses TRBV7-9 with TRBJ1-6, with a weak D call TRBD1 (5 bases). CDR3 length: 15 residues. Per the germline V gene, CDR1 is SEHNR and CDR2 is FQNEAQ (reference sequence). The germline V and J ends were trimmed by 4 bases and 8 bases, with 15 bases remaining between them. The CDR3: CASSSTRAPDSPLHF. The CDR3 coding sequence is TGTGCCAGCAGCTCGACCAGGGCCCCGGATTCACCCCTCCACTTT.

The CDR3 here is CASSVTPGYEQYF. CDR3 coding DNA: TGTGCCAGCAGCGTAACCCCGGGATACGAGCAGTACTTC. The J gene is TRBJ2-7, the V gene TRBV9, with D possibly matching TRBD2 (5 bases). Germline assignment: CDR1 SGDLS and CDR2 YYNGEE. The CDR3 spans 13 residues. With 1 base removed from V and 4 bases from J, the gap between germline ends came to 9 bases.

The chain carries TRBV5-6 and TRBJ2-1; 9 nucleotides align to TRBD1. The CDR3 is made up of 19 amino acids. V dropped 2 bases and J dropped 1; count of bases not matched to a gene: 13. Per the germline V gene, CDR1 is SGHDT and CDR2 is YYEEEE. This CDR3 reads CASSFGTGGVVRSYNEQFF. The CDR3 nucleotides are TGTGCCAGCAGCTTTGGAACAGGGGGCGTGGTAAGGTCCTACAATGAGCAGTTCTTC. Together with reference TRBV5-6 and TRBJ2-1, the CDR3 gives the full variable domain: DAGVTQSPTHLIKTRGQQVTLRCSPKSGHDTVSWYQQALGQGPQFIFQYYEEEERQRGNFPDRFSGHQFPNYSSELNVNALLLGDSALYLCASSFGTGGVVRSYNEQFFGPGTRLTVL.

The rearrangement joins TRBV4-1 to TRBJ2-2; D possibly matches TRBD1 or TRBD2 (5 bases each). In germline, CDR1 is MGHRA, CDR2 YSYEKL. Trimming left V 3 bases short and J 1 base short, with 12 bases between. The CDR3 spans 16 residues. CDR3 protein: CASSHPRDENTGELFF. In nucleotides, the CDR3 is TGCGCCAGCAGCCATCCGAGGGACGAGAACACCGGGGAGCTGTTTTTT.

This chain links TRBV29-1 with TRBJ2-5; D ambiguous. Trimming stripped 3 bases from V and 3 bases from J, with 11 bases between. This CDR3 contains 13 residues. Germline CDR1 SQVTM, CDR2 ANQGSEA. The CDR3 DNA reads as TGCAGCGTTGACCCAGGATGGGAAGAGACCCAGTACTTC. Translated: CSVDPGWEETQYF. Full variable domain (missing parts from reference TRBV29-1 and TRBJ2-5): SAVISQKPSRDICQRGTSLTIQCQVDSQVTMMFWYRQQPGQSLTLIATANQGSEATYESGFVIDKFPISRPNLTFSTLTVSNMSPEDSSIYLCSVDPGWEETQYFGPGTRLLVL.

The V gene is TRBV7-2, the J gene TRBJ2-7; tentatively, D is TRBD2 (6 bases). Germline V gene sequence: CDR1 SGHTA, CDR2 FQGNSA. Between the trimmed V and J ends, which lost 2 bases and 0 bases, there was a span of 8 bases. The CDR3 runs to 14 residues. CDR3 loop: CASSLFGSSYEQYF. The CDR3 nucleotides are TGTGCCAGCAGCTTATTCGGGAGCTCCTACGAGCAGTACTTC.

The J gene is TRBJ2-7, the V gene TRBV30; TRBD2 matches 7 bases. The junction had 10 bases not matched to a gene; V was cut back by 1 base and J by 7 bases. The CDR3 consists of 14 residues. Germline values: CDR1 GTSNPN, CDR2 SVGIG (reference sequence). The CDR3 sequence: CAWSEGAGLSEQYF. CDR3 nucleotides: TGTGCCTGGAGTGAGGGAGCGGGATTGAGTGAGCAGTACTTC.

To note about this clone: The sample carries other DNA sequences with the same CDR3. The J gene is TRBJ2-7, the V gene TRBV11-2; D perhaps matches TRBD2 (6 bases). There are 14 residues in the CDR3. CDR1 SGHAT and CDR2 FQNNGV come from the germline V gene. The V gene lost 3 bases and the J gene lost 0 bases, with 9 bases spanning the gap. Here the CDR3 DNA reads TGTGCCAGCAGCTTCTTTAGCGGCTCCTACGAGCAGTACTTC. As protein: CASSFFSGSYEQYF.

This clone has just one count. The V call is TRBV4-3, the J call TRBJ2-6; D unresolved. Germline CDR1 is LGHNA and CDR2 is YSLEER. The CDR3 consists of 16 residues. V was pared by 4 bases and J by 1 base, with 11 bases between. The CDR3 region has the DNA TGCGCCAGCAGCCTCAGCCTAGGATCTGGGGCCAACGTCCTGACTTTC. Translated: CASSLSLGSGANVLTF.

The genes are TRBV7-9 and TRBJ2-1; D is ambiguous. Germline CDR1 is SEHNR and CDR2 is FQNEAQ (reference sequence). Trimming removed 5 bases from V and 12 bases from J, with 14 bases in between. The CDR3 is 12 residues long. The DNA for the CDR3 is TGTGCCAGCAGCGATCTCCTAGTCGTGCAGTTCTTC. This encodes CASSDLLVVQFF.

The J gene is TRBJ1-1, the V gene TRBV7-9, with TRBD1 matching 7 bases. The CDR3 is 15 amino acids. CDR1 and CDR2 (germline): SEHNR, FQNEAQ (reference sequence). The V and J ends lost 5 bases and 3 bases, in that order; junction bases with no gene match: 9. CDR3 DNA: TGTGCCAGCAGCCTTACAGCCAGGGGGTACACTGAAGCTTTCTTT. Residues: CASSLTARGYTEAFF.

The J gene is TRBJ2-5, the V gene TRBV27; TRBD1 is a possible D gene (6 bases). Between the trimmed V and J ends, which lost 0 bases and 0 bases, there was a span of 14 bases. The germline gives CDR1 MNHEY, CDR2 SMNVEV (reference sequence). The CDR3 loop spans 17 amino acids. CDR3 DNA: TGTGCCAGCAGTTTATCGCTTAACAGGGCGTACCAAGAGACCCAGTACTTC. This gives the protein CASSLSLNRAYQETQYF.

This clone has only one observation. Other nucleotide sequences in the sample specify the same CDR3. The chain is built from TRBV5-1 and TRBJ2-5, with TRBD2 identical over 14 bases. V gave up 4 bases and J gave up 3 bases; unmatched junction bases: 2. The CDR3 length is 15 residues. The germline gives CDR1 SGHRS, CDR2 YFSETQ. CDR3 in amino acids: CASSPGLAGEETQYF. CDR3 coding DNA: TGCGCCAGCAGCCCGGGACTAGCGGGAGAAGAGACCCAGTACTTC. Looking up the rest from reference TRBV5-1 and TRBJ2-5 gives the full variable domain: KAGVTQTPRYLIKTRGQQVTLSCSPISGHRSVSWYQQTPGQGLQFLFEYFSETQRNKGNFPGRFSGRQFSNSRSEMNVSTLELGDSALYLCASSPGLAGEETQYFGPGTRLLVL.

The gene calls are TRBV10-2 and TRBJ1-5; perhaps TRBD1 as D (5 bases). Trimming removed 1 base from V and 7 bases from J, with 11 bases in between. CDR1 is WSHSY and CDR2 is SAAADI in the germline V gene. The CDR3 contains 14 residues. CDR3 DNA: TGCGCCAGCAGTGAGTTGGGGGTAAGCCAGCCCCAGCATTTT. This gives the protein CASSELGVSQPQHF.

The chain links TRBV27 to TRBJ2-2; D is uncertain. There are 16 residues in the CDR3. Trimming shortened V by 4 bases and J by 4 bases, and 16 bases separated the two germline ends. Germline CDR1 is MNHEY and CDR2 is SMNVEV (reference sequence). CDR3 DNA: TGTGCCAGCAGTTCTGATTACACTGGCCTCACCGGGGAGCTGTTTTTT. This codes for CASSSDYTGLTGELFF.

The table lists this clone with a count of one. This chain uses TRBV27 with TRBJ1-1; D gene uncertain. The ends were cut back, 7 bases at V and 4 bases at J, with 19 bases in the middle. The CDR3 runs to 15 residues. The V gene's germline CDR1 is MNHEY and CDR2 SMNVEV (reference sequence). CDR3 sequence (DNA): TGTGCCAGCAATCCTCAAATAGGGTATATCACTGAAGCTTTCTTT. Translating gives CASNPQIGYITEAFF.

The rearrangement links TRBV28 to TRBJ2-3, with D hard to call. With 3 bases removed from V and 1 base from J, the gap between germline ends came to 11 bases. Germline V gene data show CDR1 as MDHEN and CDR2 as SYDVKM. The CDR3 has 15 residues. The CDR3 region is CASSLSPDGTDTQYF. CDR3 DNA: TGTGCCAGCAGTTTGAGCCCTGATGGCACAGATACGCAGTATTTT.

The sample holds one count of this clone. This sequence joins TRBV9 and TRBJ2-7; TRBD2 agrees at 9 bases. With V trimmed by 0 bases and J by 2 bases, 6 bases remained unmatched. The CDR3 runs to 16 residues. Germline CDR1 is SGDLS and CDR2 is YYNGEE. The CDR3 reads CASSVGVSGSAYEQYF. In DNA, the CDR3 is TGTGCCAGCAGCGTAGGGGTTAGCGGGAGCGCCTACGAGCAGTACTTC.

J is TRBJ2-1 and V is TRBV7-7; D may be TRBD2 (6 bases). CDR3 length: 13 residues. CDR1 is SSHAT, CDR2 FNYEAQ, per germline (reference sequence). Trimming took 3 bases from V and 8 from J, leaving 11 bases between them. CDR3 sequence (DNA): TGTGCCAGCAGCTTGAAACCGGGGGATGAGCAGTTCTTC. This codes for CASSLKPGDEQFF.

This chain joins TRBV4-3 and TRBJ2-1; D is possibly TRBD2 (5 bases). Germline V gene data show CDR1 as LGHNA and CDR2 as YSLEER. This CDR3 is 15 amino acids long. With 1 base removed from V and 2 bases from J, the gap between germline ends came to 9 bases. CDR3 in DNA: TGCGCCAGCAGCCAAGCGCGGGTTGCCTACAATGAGCAGTTCTTC. Protein sequence: CASSQARVAYNEQFF.

The rearrangement links TRBV4-1 to TRBJ1-2; D ambiguous. The CDR3 sequence is 15 residues long. Trimming took 0 bases from V and 4 from J, leaving 12 bases between them. Germline V gives CDR1 MGHRA, CDR2 YSYEKL. This chain's CDR3 is CASSQEVGDTYGYTF. The DNA of the CDR3 is TGCGCCAGCAGCCAAGAAGTGGGCGACACCTATGGCTACACCTTC.

The chain recombines TRBV28 with TRBJ2-1; either TRBD1 or TRBD2 may supply D (7 bases each). The CDR3 loop spans 20 amino acids. V gave up 2 bases and J gave up 9 bases, with 32 bases separating them. Germline-derived CDR1 and CDR2 are MDHEN and SYDVKM. For the CDR3, the DNA is TGTGCCAGCAGTTTAACTATCAGGCTTAGGGGGCCTACTAGCGCTAGTGAGCAGTTCTTC. As protein: CASSLTIRLRGPTSASEQFF. Filled out from reference TRBV28 and TRBJ2-1, the complete variable domain reads DVKVTQSSRYLVKRTGEKVFLECVQDMDHENMFWYRQDPGLGLRLIYFSYDVKMKEKGDIPEGYSVSREKKERFSLILESASTNQTSMYLCASSLTIRLRGPTSASEQFFGPGTRLTVL.

V and J are TRBV11-3 and TRBJ2-1; 7 bases are shared with TRBD2. This CDR3 is built from 16 residues. J lost 5 bases, V lost 5 bases, and 12 bases had no gene match. Germline-derived CDR1 and CDR2 are SGHNT and YENEEA. CDR3 amino acids: CASSESRSGVHNEQFF. The CDR3 nucleotides are TGTGCCAGCAGCGAAAGTAGGAGCGGGGTTCACAATGAGCAGTTCTTC. Variable domain in full (rest from reference TRBV11-3 and TRBJ2-1): EAGVVQSPRYKIIEKKQPVAFWCNPISGHNTLYWYLQNLGQGPELLIRYENEEAVDDSQLPKDRFSAERLKGVDSTLKIQPAELGDSAVYLCASSESRSGVHNEQFFGPGTRLTVL.

The V gene is TRBV4-1, the J gene TRBJ1-1; D ambiguous. The CDR3 loop spans 11 amino acids. Trimming took off 0 bases at V and 4 bases at J, with 0 bases between the two ends. Germline assignment: CDR1 MGHRA and CDR2 YSYEKL. CDR3 protein: CASSQDTEAFF. In DNA form, the CDR3 reads TGCGCCAGCAGCCAAGACACTGAAGCTTTCTTT.

This clone showed up just once. This chain links TRBV11-2 with TRBJ1-2; tentatively, D is TRBD1 (5 bases). The germline gives CDR1 SGHAT, CDR2 FQNNGV. Trimming removed 0 bases at V and 2 bases at J, with 13 bases between. The CDR3 loop spans 16 amino acids. The CDR3 bases are TGTGCCAGCAGCTTAGATCACCGGTGGACAAACTATGGCTACACCTTC. This encodes CASSLDHRWTNYGYTF.